This record concerns one T cell receptor (beta chain) sequence. Trimming cost V 5 bases and J 0 bases, with 6 bases left between them. CDR1 and CDR2 (germline): MNHEY, SVGAGI. The CDR3 is made up of 13 amino acids. The data originate from a study of cytomegalovirus exposure and HLA in healthy donors. This PCR relied on a set of 60 Vbeta primers and 13 Jbeta primers. Here immunoSEQ multiplex PCR was the method, and the copy in TCRdb shows in-frame clones only, minus some. Of about 190,000 clones listed, around 86% are singletons. The TCR sequence derives from a young man in good health and CMV-seronegative. Sequenced input: PBMCs. The chain combines TRBV6-5 with TRBJ2-3, with TRBD1 as a possible D gene (5 bases). The CDR3 DNA reads as TGTGCCAGCAGTCGACAGAGCACAGATACGCAGTATTTT. Its translation: CASSRQSTDTQYF.